A single T cell receptor beta chain is shown here with its context. Its cognate antigen is unknown. Sequenced by immunoSEQ multiplex PCR; TCRdb stores in-frame clones only, minus some. The table lists over 150,000 clones, about 86% of them singletons. This entry is derived from a study of T cell responses to AZD1222 COVID-19 vaccine. Background on the study: Second-dose intervals near 4 or 12 weeks were combined.

This CDR3 comprises 16 residues. The germline V and J ends were trimmed by 3 bases and 4 bases, with 18 bases remaining between them. Germline CDR1 is LGHNA and CDR2 is YSLEER. Notes on the study in general: Baseline testing showed seropositivity in only a handful of AZD1222 recipients.

Sequenced here: peripheral blood, sampled on day 0 of AZD1222 vaccination. The source is an adult in good health. The V and J genes are TRBV4-3 and TRBJ1-1; no firm D call. The CDR3 protein is CASSHSSRIGGTEAFF. The CDR3 DNA reads TGCGCCAGCAGCCATTCATCCCGAATCGGCGGCACTGAAGCTTTCTTT.